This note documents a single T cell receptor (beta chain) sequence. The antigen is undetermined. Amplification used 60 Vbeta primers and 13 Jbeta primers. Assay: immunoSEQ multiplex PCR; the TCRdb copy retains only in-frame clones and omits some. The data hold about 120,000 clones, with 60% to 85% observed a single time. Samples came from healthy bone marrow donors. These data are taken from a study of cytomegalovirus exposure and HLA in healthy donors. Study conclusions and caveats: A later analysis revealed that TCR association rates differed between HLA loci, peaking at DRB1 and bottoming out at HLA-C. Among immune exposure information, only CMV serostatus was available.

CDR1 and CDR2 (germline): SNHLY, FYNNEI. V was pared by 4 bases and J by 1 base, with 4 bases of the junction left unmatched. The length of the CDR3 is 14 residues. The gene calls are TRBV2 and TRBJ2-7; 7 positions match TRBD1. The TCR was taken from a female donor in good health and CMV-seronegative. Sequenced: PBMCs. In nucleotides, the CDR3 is TGTGCCAGCAGTGGACAGGGTACTTCCTACGAGCAGTACTTC. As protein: CASSGQGTSYEQYF. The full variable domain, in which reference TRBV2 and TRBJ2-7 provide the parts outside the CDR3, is EPEVTQTPSHQVTQMGQEVILRCVPISNHLYFYWYRQILGQKVEFLVSFYNNEISEKSEIFDDQFSVERPDGSNFTLKIRSTKLEDSAMYFCASSGQGTSYEQYFGPGTRLTVT.